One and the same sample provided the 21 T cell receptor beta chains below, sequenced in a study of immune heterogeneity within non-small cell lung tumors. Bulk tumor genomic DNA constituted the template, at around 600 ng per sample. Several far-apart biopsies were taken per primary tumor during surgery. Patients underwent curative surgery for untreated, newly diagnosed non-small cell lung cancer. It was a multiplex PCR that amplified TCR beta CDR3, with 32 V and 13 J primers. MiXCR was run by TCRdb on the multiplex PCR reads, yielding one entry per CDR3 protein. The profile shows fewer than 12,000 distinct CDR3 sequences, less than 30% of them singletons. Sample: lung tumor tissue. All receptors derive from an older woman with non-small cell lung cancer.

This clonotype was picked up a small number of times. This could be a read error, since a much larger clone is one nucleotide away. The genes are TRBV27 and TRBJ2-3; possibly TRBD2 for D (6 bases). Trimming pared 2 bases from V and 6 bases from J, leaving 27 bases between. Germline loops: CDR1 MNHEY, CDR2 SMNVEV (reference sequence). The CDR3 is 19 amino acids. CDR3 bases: TGTGCCAGCAGTTTAACTAATCCGGGACCAGCGGGTGGGTCTGATACGCAGTATTTT. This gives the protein CASSLTNPGPAGGSDTQYF.

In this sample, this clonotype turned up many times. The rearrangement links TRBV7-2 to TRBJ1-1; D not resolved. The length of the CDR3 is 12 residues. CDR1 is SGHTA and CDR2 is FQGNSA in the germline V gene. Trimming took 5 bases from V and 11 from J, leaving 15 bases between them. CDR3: CASSLTYSWAFF. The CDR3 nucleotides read TGTGCCAGCAGCCTCACCTACTCGTGGGCTTTCTTT.

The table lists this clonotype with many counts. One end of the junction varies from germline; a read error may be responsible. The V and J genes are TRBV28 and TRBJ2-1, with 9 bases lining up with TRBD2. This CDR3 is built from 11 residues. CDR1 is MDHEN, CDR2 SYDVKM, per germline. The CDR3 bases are TGTGCCAGCAGTACTCTAGCGGGAAGGGTCTTC. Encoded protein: CASSTLAGRVF.

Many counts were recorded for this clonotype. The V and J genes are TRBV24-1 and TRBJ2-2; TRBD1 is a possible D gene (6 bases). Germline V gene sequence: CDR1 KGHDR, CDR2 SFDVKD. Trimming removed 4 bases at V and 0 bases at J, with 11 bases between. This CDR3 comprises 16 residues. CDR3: CATSEGWTANTGELFF. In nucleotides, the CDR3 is TGTGCCACCAGTGAAGGATGGACAGCGAACACCGGGGAGCTGTTTTTT.

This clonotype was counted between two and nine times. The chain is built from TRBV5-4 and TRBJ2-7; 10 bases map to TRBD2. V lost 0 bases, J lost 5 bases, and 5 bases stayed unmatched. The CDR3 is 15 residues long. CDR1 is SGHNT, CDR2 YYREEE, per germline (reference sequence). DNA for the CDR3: TGTGCCAGCAGCTTGGAACTAGCGGGACCCAACGAGCAGTACTTC. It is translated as CASSLELAGPNEQYF.

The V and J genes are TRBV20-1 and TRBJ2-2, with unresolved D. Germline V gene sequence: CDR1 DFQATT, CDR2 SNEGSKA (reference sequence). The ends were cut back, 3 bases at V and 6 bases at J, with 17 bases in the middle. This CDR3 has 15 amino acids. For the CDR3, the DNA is TGCAGTGCTAGGGCGGTGGGATGGGGTTCCGGGGAGCTGTTTTTT. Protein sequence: CSARAVGWGSGELFF.

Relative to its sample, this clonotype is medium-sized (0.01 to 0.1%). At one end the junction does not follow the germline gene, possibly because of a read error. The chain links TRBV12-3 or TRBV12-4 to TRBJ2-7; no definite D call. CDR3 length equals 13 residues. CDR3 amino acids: CASRLGDPYEQYF. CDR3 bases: TGTGCCAGCAGATTAGGCGACCCCTACGAGCAGTACTTC.

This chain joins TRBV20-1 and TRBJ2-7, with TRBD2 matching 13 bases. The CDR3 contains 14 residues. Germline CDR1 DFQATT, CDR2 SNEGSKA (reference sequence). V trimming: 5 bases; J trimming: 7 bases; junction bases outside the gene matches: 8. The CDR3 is CSAPWTSGSKEQYF. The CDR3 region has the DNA TGCAGTGCTCCCTGGACTAGCGGGAGTAAAGAGCAGTACTTC.

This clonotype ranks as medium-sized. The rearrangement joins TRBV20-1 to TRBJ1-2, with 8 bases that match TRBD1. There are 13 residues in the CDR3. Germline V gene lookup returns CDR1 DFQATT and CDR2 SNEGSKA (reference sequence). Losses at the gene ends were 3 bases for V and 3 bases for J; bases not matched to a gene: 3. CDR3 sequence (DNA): TGCAGTGCTAGGCGGACAGGGTACTATGGCTACACCTTC. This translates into CSARRTGYYGYTF.

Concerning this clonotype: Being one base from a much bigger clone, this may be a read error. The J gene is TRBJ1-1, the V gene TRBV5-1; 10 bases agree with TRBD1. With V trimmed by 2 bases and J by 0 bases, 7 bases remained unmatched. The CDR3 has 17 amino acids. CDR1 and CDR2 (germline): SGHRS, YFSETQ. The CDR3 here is CASSFGTGVGLNTEAFF. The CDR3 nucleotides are TGCGCCAGCAGCTTCGGGACAGGGGTCGGGCTGAACACTGAAGCTTTCTTT.

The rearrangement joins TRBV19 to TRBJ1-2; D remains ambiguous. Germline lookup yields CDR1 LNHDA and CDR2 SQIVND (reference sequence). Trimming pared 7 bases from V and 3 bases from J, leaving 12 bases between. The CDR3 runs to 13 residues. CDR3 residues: CASTSQTDYGYTF. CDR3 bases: TGTGCCAGTACTAGTCAGACGGACTATGGCTACACCTTC.

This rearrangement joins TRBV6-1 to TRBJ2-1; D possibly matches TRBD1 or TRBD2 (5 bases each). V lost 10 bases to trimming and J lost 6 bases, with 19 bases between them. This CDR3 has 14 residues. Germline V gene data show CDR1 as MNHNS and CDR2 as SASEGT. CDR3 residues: CAIHRDLPFNEQFF. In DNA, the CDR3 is TGTGCCATACACCGGGACCTCCCATTCAATGAGCAGTTCTTC.

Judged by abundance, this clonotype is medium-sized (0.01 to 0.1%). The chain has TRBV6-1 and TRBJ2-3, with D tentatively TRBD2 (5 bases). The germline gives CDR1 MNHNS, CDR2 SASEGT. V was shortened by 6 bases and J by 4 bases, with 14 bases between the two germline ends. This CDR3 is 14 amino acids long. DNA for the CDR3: TGTGCCAGCAGCTCCTCGGGGTGGGCAGATACGCAGTATTTT. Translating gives CASSSSGWADTQYF.

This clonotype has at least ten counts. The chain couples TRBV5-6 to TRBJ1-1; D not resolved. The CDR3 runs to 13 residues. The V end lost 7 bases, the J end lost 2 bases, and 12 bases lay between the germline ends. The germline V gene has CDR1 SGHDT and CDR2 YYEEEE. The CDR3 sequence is CASAREVNTEAFF. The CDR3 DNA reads TGTGCCAGCGCAAGGGAGGTTAACACTGAAGCTTTCTTT. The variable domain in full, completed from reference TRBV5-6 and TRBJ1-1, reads DAGVTQSPTHLIKTRGQQVTLRCSPKSGHDTVSWYQQALGQGPQFIFQYYEEEERQRGNFPDRFSGHQFPNYSSELNVNALLLGDSALYLCASAREVNTEAFFGQGTRLTVV.

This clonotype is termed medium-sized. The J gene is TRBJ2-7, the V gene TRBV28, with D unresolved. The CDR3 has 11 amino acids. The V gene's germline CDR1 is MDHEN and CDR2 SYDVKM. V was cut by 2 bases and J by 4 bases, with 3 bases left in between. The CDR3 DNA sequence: TGTGCCAGCAGTTTAGAATACGAGCAGTACTTC. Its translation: CASSLEYEQYF.

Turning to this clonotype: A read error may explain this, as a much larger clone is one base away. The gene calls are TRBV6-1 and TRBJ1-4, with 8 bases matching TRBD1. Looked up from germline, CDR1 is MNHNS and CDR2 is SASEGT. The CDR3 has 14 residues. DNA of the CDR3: TGTTCCAGCAGGCTTCCCGACAGGGGCGAAAAACTGTTTTTT. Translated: CSSRLPDRGEKLFF.

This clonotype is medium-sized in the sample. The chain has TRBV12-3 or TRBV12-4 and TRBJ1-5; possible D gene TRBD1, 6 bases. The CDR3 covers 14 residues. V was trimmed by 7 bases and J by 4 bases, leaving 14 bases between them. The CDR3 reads CASTLGGPNQPQHF. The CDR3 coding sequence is TGTGCCAGCACCCTTGGGGGCCCTAATCAGCCCCAGCATTTT.

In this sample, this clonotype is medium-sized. The CDR3 coding sequence is TGCAGTGCCAGTCTTTCAAAGGGGCGAGGGAACGAGCAGTACTTC. This translates into CSASLSKGRGNEQYF. The chain carries TRBV20-1 and TRBJ2-7; possibly TRBD1 or TRBD2 for D (5 bases each). The length of the CDR3 is 15 residues. Per germline, CDR1 DFQATT and CDR2 SNEGSKA (reference sequence). V lost 6 bases, J lost 5 bases, and 23 bases lay in between.

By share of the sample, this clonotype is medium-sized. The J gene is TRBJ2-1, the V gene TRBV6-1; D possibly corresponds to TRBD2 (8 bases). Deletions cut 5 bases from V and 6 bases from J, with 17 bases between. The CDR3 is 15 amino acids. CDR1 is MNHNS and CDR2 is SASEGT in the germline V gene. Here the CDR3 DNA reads TGTGCCAGCAGTAAGGATAGCGGGACAGCCAATGAGCAGTTCTTC. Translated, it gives CASSKDSGTANEQFF.

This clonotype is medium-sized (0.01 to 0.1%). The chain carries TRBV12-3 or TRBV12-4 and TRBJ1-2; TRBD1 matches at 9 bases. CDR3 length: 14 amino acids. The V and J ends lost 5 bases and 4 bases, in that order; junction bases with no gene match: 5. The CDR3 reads CASSLQGAFYGYTF. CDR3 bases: TGTGCCAGCAGTCTACAGGGGGCCTTCTATGGCTACACCTTC.

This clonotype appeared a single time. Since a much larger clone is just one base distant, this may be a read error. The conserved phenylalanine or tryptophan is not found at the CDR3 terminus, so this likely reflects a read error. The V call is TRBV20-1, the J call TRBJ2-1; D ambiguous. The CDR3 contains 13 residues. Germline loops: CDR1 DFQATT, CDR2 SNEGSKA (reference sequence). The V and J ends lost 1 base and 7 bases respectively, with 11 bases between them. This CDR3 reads CSARVPARNEQFL. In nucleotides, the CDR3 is TGCAGTGCTAGAGTGCCGGCGAGGAATGAGCAGTTCCTC.